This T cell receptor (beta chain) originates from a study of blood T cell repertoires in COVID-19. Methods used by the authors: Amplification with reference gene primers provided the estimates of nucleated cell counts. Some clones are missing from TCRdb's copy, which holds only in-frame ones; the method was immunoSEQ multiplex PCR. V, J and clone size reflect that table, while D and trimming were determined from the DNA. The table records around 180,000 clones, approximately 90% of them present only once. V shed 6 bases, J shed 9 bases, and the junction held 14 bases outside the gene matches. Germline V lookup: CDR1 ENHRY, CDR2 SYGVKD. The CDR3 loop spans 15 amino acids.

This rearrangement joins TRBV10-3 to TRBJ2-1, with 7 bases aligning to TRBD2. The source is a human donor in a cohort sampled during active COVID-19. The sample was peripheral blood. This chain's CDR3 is CAISPAGGSRLEQFF. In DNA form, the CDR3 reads TGTGCCATCAGCCCGGCCGGCGGGAGTAGGCTTGAGCAGTTCTTC.